These T cell receptor beta chains were read from a single sample in a study of T cell changes during pregnancy in multiple sclerosis. The method was immunoSEQ multiplex PCR; TCRdb's version includes in-frame clones alone and lacks a portion of them. The top ten hold about 0.28% of the sample, which has about 50,000 clones, nearly 95% seen once. The source material was CD4+ T cells from peripheral blood mononuclear cells, sampled in the second trimester of pregnancy. These receptors all come from a female donor with multiple sclerosis, enrolled in a pregnancy study. Both conserved end residues are part of each CDR3. D genes are given only for firm matches. Clone size is not always given. Where it is, it says once, few, many or a class for expanded clones.

d_call,clone_size,v_call,j_call,cdr3_nt,cdr3_aa
NA,NA,TRBV7-9,TRBJ2-3,TGTGCCAGCAGCTTAGGGGAAGCGGGCAGCACAGATACGCAGTATTTT,CASSLGEAGSTDTQYF
NA,NA,TRBV27,TRBJ1-2,TGTGCCAGCAGTCATCACAGAGATACTAACTATGGCTACACCTTC,CASSHHRDTNYGYTF
TRBD2,NA,TRBV9,TRBJ2-1,TGTGCCAGCACGGATCCGGGACTAGCGGGTGGGAGTGAGCAGTTCTTC,CASTDPGLAGGSEQFF
NA,NA,TRBV7-2,TRBJ1-1,TGTGCCAGCAGCGTGCGGGGGACACGATCAAACACTGAAGCTTTCTTT,CASSVRGTRSNTEAFF
NA,NA,TRBV15,TRBJ1-3,TGTGCCACCAGAGCCTCTGGAAACACCATATATTTT,CATRASGNTIYF
NA,NA,TRBV28,TRBJ2-6,TGTGCCAGCAGTTTAATCCAAGGGGGGGCTGGGGCCAACGTCCTGACTTTC,CASSLIQGGAGANVLTF
NA,NA,TRBV4-1,TRBJ1-5,TGCGCCAGCAGCCAAGTAGGAGTCCTTAGCAATCAGCCCCAGCATTTT,CASSQVGVLSNQPQHF
NA,NA,TRBV2,TRBJ1-3,TGTGCCAGCAGTGAAGGCAGGCCGGAATCTGGAAACACCATATATTTT,CASSEGRPESGNTIYF
NA,NA,TRBV5-5,TRBJ1-1,TGTGCCAGCAGCTTGACTACCAGGGCCGGAAACACTGAAGCTTTCTTT,CASSLTTRAGNTEAFF
TRBD2,NA,TRBV15,TRBJ2-1,TGTGCCACCAGCAGAGATCGCGGGGGGCAGTTCTTC,CATSRDRGGQFF
NA,NA,TRBV6-5,TRBJ1-3,TGTGCCAGCTTCACCCACGGGGTTGGAAACACCATATATTTT,CASFTHGVGNTIYF
NA,NA,TRBV9,TRBJ1-3,TGTGCCAGCAGCGTAGATCGGGGAACAGGAAACACCATATATTTT,CASSVDRGTGNTIYF
TRBD1,NA,TRBV10-3,TRBJ1-6,TGTGCCTCTAGAGGATCGGGACAGGGGTATAATTCACCCCTCCACTTT,CASRGSGQGYNSPLHF
NA,once,TRBV7-9,TRBJ1-1,TGTGCCAGCAGCTACGGGGGGAGGAACACTGAAGCTTTCTTT,CASSYGGRNTEAFF
NA,NA,TRBV5-1,TRBJ1-1,TGCGCCAGCAGCGTCCGGACAAACACTGAAGCTTTCTTT,CASSVRTNTEAFF
NA,NA,TRBV4-2,TRBJ2-3,TGTGCCAGCAGCCAAGGTGGAGCTAGATCTAGAGATACGCAGTATTTT,CASSQGGARSRDTQYF
NA,once,TRBV6-4,TRBJ1-6,TGTGCCAGCAGCACCACTCATGGCGGGTCACCCCTCCACTTT,CASSTTHGGSPLHF
TRBD1,few,TRBV19,TRBJ1-4,TGTGCCAGTAGTGACAGGGTCCTAAAGGAAAAACTGTTTTTT,CASSDRVLKEKLFF
TRBD1,NA,TRBV5-8,TRBJ1-4,TGTGCCAGCAGCTTTTCTGGGACAGGACGTAATGAAAAACTGTTTTTT,CASSFSGTGRNEKLFF
TRBD1,NA,TRBV4-2,TRBJ1-2,TGTGCCAGCAGCCAAGGGACAGGGGACTTCTATGGCTACACCTTC,CASSQGTGDFYGYTF